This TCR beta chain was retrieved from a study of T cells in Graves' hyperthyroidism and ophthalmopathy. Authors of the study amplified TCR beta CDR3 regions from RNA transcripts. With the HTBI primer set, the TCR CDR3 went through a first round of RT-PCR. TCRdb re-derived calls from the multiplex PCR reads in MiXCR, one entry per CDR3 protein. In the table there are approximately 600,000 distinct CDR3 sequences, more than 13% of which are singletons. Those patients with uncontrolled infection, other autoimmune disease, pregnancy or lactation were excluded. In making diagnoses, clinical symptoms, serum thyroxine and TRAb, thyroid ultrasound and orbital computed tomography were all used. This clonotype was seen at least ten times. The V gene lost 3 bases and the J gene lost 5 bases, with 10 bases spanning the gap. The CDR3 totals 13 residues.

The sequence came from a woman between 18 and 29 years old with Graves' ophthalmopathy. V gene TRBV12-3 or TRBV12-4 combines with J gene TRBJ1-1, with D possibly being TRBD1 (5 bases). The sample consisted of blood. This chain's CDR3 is CASSFLGETEAFF. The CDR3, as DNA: TGTGCCAGCAGTTTCCTAGGGGAGACTGAAGCTTTCTTT.